This TCR beta chain was obtained from a study of T cell clonality in common variable immunodeficiency. Deletions cut 3 bases from V and 2 bases from J, with 10 bases between. Looked up from germline, CDR1 is SQVTM and CDR2 is ANQGSEA. This CDR3 contains 13 residues. Most patients and controls had Caucasian heritage. Assay used: immunoSEQ multiplex PCR; TCRdb lists only in-frame clones, some missing. The data show 35,000 to 50,000 clones, with none appearing a single time. This clone was seen ten or more times. Antigen unknown. The read halts 3 residues ahead of the CDR3 end, with the missing end drawn from the germline J gene. Whole-study findings and limits: Fewer TCRbeta clones were shared among CVID subjects than controls. TCRbeta clonality was increased in CVID versus healthy controls.

The sample taken for sequencing was peripheral blood mononuclear cells. This chain joins TRBV29-1 and TRBJ1-1; D may be TRBD1 (5 bases). The clonotype comes from a person aged 18 to 75 in good health. CDR3 DNA (partial): TGCAGCGTTGAGCGGGGGATCAACACTGAA. Translation gives CSVERGINTE. The whole CDR3 protein is CSVERGINTEAFF.